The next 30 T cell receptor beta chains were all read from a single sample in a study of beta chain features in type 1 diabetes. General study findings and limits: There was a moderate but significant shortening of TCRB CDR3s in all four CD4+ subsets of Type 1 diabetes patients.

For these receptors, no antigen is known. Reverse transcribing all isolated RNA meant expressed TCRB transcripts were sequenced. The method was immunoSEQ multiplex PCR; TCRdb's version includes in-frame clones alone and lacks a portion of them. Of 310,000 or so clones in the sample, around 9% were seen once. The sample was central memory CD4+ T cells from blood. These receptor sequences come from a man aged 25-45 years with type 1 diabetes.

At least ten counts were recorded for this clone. CDR3 protein: CASSVGSFSNQPQHF. For the CDR3, the DNA is TGTGCCAGCAGTGTCGGCAGTTTTAGCAATCAGCCCCAGCATTTT. This chain connects TRBV2 to TRBJ1-5; D remains unclear. The CDR3 runs to 15 residues. The germline gives CDR1 SNHLY, CDR2 FYNNEI. V lost 4 bases, J lost 0 bases, and 10 bases lay in between.

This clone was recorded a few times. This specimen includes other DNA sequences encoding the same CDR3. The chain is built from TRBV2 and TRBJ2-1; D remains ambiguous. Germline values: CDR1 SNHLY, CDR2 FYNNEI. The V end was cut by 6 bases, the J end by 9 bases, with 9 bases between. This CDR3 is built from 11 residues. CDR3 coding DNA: TGTGCCAGCAGCGACTCCGGTGAGCAGTTCTTC. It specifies CASSDSGEQFF.

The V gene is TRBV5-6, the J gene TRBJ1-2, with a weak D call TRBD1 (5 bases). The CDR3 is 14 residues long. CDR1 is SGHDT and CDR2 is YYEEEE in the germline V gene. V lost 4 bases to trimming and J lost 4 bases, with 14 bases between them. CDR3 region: CASSPPTESYGYTF. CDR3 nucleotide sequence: TGTGCCAGCAGCCCCCCGACAGAAAGCTATGGCTACACCTTC.

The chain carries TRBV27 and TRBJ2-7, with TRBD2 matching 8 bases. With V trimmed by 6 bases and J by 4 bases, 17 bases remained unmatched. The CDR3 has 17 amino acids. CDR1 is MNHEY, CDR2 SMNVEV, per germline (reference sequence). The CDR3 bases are TGTGCCAGCAGCCCGTCAGGTGTTAGCGGGGTGATTTACGAGCAGTACTTC. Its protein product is CASSPSGVSGVIYEQYF.

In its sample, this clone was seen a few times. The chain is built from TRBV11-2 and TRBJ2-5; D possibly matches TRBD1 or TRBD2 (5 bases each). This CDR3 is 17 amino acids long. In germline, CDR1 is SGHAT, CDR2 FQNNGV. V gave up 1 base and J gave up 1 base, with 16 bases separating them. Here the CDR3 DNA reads TGTGCCAGCAGCTTAGCTGGCGGACAAGGGAGCCAAGAGACCCAGTACTTC. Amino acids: CASSLAGGQGSQETQYF.

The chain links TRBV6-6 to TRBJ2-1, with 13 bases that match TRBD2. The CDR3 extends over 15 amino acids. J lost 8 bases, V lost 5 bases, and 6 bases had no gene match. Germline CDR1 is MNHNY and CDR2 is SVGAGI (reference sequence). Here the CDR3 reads CASSPRLAGGYEQFF. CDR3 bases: TGTGCCAGCAGTCCGAGACTAGCGGGGGGCTATGAGCAGTTCTTC.

The CDR3 region has the DNA TGCAGCGTTTGTCCAGACATGAACACTGAAGCTTTCTTT. It specifies CSVCPDMNTEAFF. The V call is TRBV29-1, the J call TRBJ1-1, with D unresolved. The CDR3 is 13 residues long. V was pared by 5 bases and J by 0 bases, with 10 bases between. The V gene's germline CDR1 is SQVTM and CDR2 ANQGSEA.

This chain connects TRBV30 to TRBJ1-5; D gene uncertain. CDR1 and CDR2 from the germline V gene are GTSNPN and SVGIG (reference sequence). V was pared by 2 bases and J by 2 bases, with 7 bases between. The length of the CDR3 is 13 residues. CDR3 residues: CAWSSDGNQPQHF. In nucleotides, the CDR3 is TGTGCCTGGAGTTCGGACGGCAATCAGCCCCAGCATTTT.

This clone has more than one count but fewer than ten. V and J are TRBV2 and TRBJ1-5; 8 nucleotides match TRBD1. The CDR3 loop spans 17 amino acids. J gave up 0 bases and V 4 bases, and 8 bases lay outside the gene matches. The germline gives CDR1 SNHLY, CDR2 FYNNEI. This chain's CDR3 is CASSVMSGGFSNQPQHF. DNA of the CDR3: TGTGCCAGCAGTGTCATGTCAGGGGGCTTTAGCAATCAGCCCCAGCATTTT.

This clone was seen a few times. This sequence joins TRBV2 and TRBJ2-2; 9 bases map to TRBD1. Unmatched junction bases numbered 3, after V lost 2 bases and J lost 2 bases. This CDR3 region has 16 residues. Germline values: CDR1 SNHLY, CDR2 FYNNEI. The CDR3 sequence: CASSEQGQGNTGELFF. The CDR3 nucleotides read TGTGCCAGCAGTGAACAGGGACAGGGAAACACCGGGGAGCTGTTTTTT.

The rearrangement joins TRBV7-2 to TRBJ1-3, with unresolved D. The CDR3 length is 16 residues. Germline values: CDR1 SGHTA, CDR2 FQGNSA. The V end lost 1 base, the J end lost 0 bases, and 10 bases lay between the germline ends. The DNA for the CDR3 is TGTGCCAGCAGCTTAGGCCCAGGCGGCTCTGGAAACACCATATATTTT. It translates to CASSLGPGGSGNTIYF.

CDR3 protein: CASSLRGGQGADTQYF. The CDR3 DNA reads as TGTGCCAGCAGCTTGAGAGGAGGGCAGGGGGCAGATACGCAGTATTTT. The chain couples TRBV5-6 to TRBJ2-3; D is possibly TRBD1 (7 bases). V was shortened by 1 base and J by 4 bases, with 16 bases between the two germline ends. Per the germline V gene, CDR1 is SGHDT and CDR2 is YYEEEE. The CDR3 extends over 16 amino acids.

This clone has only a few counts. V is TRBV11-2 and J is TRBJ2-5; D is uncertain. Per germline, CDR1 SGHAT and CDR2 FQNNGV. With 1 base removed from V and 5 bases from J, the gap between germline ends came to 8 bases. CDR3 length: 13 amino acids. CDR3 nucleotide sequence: TGTGCCAGCAGCTTAGTAAGGGTGGAGACCCAGTACTTC. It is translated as CASSLVRVETQYF.

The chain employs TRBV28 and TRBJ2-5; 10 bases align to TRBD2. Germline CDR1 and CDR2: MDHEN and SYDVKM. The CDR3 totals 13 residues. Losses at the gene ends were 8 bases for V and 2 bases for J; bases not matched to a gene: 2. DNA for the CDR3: TGTGCCAGCCAACTAGCGGGACAAGAGACCCAGTACTTC. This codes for CASQLAGQETQYF.

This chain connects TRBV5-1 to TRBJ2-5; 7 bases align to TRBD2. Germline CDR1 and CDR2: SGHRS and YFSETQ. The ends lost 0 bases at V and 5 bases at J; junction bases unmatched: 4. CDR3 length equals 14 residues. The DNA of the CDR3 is TGCGCCAGCAGCTTGGTTGCGGGAGAGGAGACCCAGTACTTC. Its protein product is CASSLVAGEETQYF.

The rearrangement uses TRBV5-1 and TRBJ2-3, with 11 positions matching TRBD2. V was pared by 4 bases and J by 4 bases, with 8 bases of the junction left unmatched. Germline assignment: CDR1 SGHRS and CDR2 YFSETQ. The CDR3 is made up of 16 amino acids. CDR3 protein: CASSVNLAGGPDTQYF. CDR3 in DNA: TGCGCCAGCAGCGTCAACTTAGCGGGGGGGCCAGATACGCAGTATTTT.

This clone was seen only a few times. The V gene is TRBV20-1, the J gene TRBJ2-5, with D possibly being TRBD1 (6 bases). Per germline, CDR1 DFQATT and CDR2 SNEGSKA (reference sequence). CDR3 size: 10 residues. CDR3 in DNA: TGCAGCTCAAGGGGGAAGACCCAGTACTTC. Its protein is CSSRGKTQYF.

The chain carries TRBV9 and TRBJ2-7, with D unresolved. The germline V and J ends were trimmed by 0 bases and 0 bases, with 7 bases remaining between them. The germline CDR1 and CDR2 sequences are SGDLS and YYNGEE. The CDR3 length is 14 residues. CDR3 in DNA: TGTGCCAGCAGCGTAGTCAGTGACTCCTACGAGCAGTACTTC. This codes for CASSVVSDSYEQYF.

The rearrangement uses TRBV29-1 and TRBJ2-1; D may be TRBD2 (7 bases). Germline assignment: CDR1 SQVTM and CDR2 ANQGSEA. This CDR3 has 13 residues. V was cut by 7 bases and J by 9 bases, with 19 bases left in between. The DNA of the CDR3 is TGCAGCGCGCGGGGGCCTATTTTTGGTGAGCAGTTCTTC. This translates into CSARGPIFGEQFF.

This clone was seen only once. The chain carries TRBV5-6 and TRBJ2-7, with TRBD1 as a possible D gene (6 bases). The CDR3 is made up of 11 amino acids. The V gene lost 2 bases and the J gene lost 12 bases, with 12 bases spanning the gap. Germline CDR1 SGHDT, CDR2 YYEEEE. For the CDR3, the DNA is TGTGCCAGCAGCTTACAGGGAATGGTGTACTTC. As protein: CASSLQGMVYF.

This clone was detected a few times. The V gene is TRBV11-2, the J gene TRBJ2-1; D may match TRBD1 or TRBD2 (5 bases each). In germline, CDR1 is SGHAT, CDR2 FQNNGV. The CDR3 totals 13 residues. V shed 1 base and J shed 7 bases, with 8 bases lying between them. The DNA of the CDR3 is TGTGCCAGCAGCTTAGCCAGGGAGAATGAGCAGTTCTTC. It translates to CASSLARENEQFF.

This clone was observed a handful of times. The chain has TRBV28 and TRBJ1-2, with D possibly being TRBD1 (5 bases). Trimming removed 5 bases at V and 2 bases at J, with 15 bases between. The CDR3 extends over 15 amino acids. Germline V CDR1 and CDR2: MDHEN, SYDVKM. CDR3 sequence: CASSIDSGKNYGYTF. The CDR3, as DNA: TGTGCCAGCAGTATCGACAGCGGGAAGAACTATGGCTACACCTTC.

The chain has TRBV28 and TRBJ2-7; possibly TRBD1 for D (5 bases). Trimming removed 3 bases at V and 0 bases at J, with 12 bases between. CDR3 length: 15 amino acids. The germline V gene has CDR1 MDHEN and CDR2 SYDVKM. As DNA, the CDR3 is TGTGCCAGCAGTTTTGTACGTGGGGCCTCCTACGAGCAGTACTTC. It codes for CASSFVRGASYEQYF.

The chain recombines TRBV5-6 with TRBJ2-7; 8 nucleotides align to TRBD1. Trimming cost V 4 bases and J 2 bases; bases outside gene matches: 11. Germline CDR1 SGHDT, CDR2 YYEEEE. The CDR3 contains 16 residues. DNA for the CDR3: TGTGCCAGCAGCCCCCTCCCAGGACAGGGCCCCTACGAGCAGTACTTC. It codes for CASSPLPGQGPYEQYF.

This chain's CDR3 is CSVEGQFTDTQYF. CDR3 in DNA: TGCAGCGTTGAGGGACAATTCACAGATACGCAGTATTTT. The chain carries TRBV29-1 and TRBJ2-3; maybe TRBD1 (6 bases). V lost 3 bases and J lost 2, with 9 bases in between. Germline loops: CDR1 SQVTM, CDR2 ANQGSEA. The CDR3 length is 13 residues.

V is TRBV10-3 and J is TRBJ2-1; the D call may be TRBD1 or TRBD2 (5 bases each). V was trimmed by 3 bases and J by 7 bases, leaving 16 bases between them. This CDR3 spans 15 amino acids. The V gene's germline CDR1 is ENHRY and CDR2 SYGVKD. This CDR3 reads CAISDSRGPGNEQFF. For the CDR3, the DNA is TGTGCCATCAGTGACAGCCGGGGCCCGGGGAATGAGCAGTTCTTC.

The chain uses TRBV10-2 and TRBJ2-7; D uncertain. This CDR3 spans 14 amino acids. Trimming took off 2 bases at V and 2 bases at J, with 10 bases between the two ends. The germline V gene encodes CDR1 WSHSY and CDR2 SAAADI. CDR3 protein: CASSEDGLTYEQYF. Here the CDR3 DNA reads TGCGCCAGCAGTGAGGACGGATTGACCTACGAGCAGTACTTC.

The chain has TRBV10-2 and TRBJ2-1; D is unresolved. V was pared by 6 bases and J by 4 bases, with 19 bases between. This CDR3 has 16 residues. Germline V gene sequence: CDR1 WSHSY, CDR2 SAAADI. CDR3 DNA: TGCGCCAGCAGCCCGACCCCAACCGGCACGTACAATGAGCAGTTCTTC. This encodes CASSPTPTGTYNEQFF.

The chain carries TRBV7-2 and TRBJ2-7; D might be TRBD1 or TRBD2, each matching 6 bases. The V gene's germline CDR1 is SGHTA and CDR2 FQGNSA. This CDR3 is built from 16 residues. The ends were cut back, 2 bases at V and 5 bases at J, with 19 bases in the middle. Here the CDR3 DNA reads TGTGCCAGCAGCTTATTTATGGGGGGCTCCACCGACGAGCAGTACTTC. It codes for CASSLFMGGSTDEQYF.

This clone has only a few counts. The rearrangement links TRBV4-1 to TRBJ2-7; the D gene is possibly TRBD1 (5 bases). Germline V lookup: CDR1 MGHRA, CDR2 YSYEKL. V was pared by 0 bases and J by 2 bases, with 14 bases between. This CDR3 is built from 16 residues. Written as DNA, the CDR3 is TGCGCCAGCAGCCAAGATCAGGCAGGGCGTACCTACGAGCAGTACTTC. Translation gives CASSQDQAGRTYEQYF.